The clone carrying this T cell receptor beta chain showed up many times. This specimen belongs to a study of blood T cell repertoires in COVID-19. As for the study in general: The origin of the acute and convalescent COVID-19 samples was the United States, Italy and Spain. T cells, B-cell-depleted T cells, or PBMCs provided the cDNA or gDNA that served as material.

In the original workflow: It was from reference gene primer amplification that nucleated cell counts were estimated. Sequencing used immunoSEQ multiplex PCR; TCRdb keeps in-frame clones, though not all of them. That table gives V, J and clone size, and the DNA gave D and trimming. The sample lists about 370,000 clones; around 91% were seen once. The origin of this receptor is a man between 18 and 29 years old who had recovered from COVID-19. The material sequenced was PBMCs or T cells enriched from blood (not recorded which).

In nucleotides, the CDR3 is TGTGCCAGCAGTGATTGGGGGGGCAGAACTAATGAAAAACTGTTTTTT. Protein product: CASSDWGGRTNEKLFF. The V gene is TRBV2, the J gene TRBJ1-4; TRBD1 is a possible D gene (6 bases). V dropped 3 bases and J dropped 1 base, with 12 bases sitting between them. Germline CDR1 and CDR2: SNHLY and FYNNEI. The CDR3 extends over 16 amino acids. Full variable domain (outside the CDR3, taken from reference TRBV2 and TRBJ1-4): EPEVTQTPSHQVTQMGQEVILRCVPISNHLYFYWYRQILGQKVEFLVSFYNNEISEKSEIFDDQFSVERPDGSNFTLKIRSTKLEDSAMYFCASSDWGGRTNEKLFFGSGTQLSVL.